One and the same sample provided the 12 T cell receptor beta chains below, sequenced in a study of shared clonotypes between healthy human individuals. Sequencing used immunoSEQ multiplex PCR; TCRdb keeps in-frame clones, though not all of them. The sample contains about 1 million clones, 65% to 75% of which appear only once. The sample comprised memory CD4+ T cells sorted from blood. As for subset: CD45RA-negative fraction. The source of these receptors is a young man in good health.

The chain combines TRBV7-2 with TRBJ2-1; 11 bases map to TRBD1. V dropped 4 bases and J dropped 9; count of bases not matched to a gene: 14. The germline V gene encodes CDR1 SGHTA and CDR2 FQGNSA. The CDR3 is 17 residues long. The CDR3, as DNA: TGTGCCAGCAGCTACCGACGTGTCGGACAGGGGGCTGTTGAGCAGTTCTTC. Its translation is CASSYRRVGQGAVEQFF.

The J gene is TRBJ1-6, the V gene TRBV25-1, with 9 bases that match TRBD1. The ends lost 7 bases at V and 7 bases at J; junction bases unmatched: 8. Germline V gives CDR1 MGHDK, CDR2 SYGVNS. This CDR3 contains 15 residues. The CDR3 here is CASTSSGQGNSPLHF. The CDR3 DNA follows: TGTGCCAGCACAAGTTCGGGACAGGGCAATTCACCCCTCCACTTT.

V is TRBV18 and J is TRBJ2-7, with D perhaps TRBD1 (6 bases). The CDR3 length is 12 residues. Germline CDR1 reads KGHSH; CDR2 reads LQKENI. Trimming removed 4 bases at V and 4 bases at J, with 8 bases between. CDR3 in amino acids: CASSQGDYEQYF. The DNA for the CDR3 is TGTGCCAGCTCACAGGGGGATTACGAGCAGTACTTC.

The chain combines TRBV5-1 with TRBJ2-5; D perhaps matches TRBD2 (8 bases). Trimming removed 3 bases at V and 2 bases at J, with 14 bases between. Germline-derived CDR1 and CDR2 are SGHRS and YFSETQ. The length of the CDR3 is 15 residues. CDR3 in DNA: TGCGCCAGCAGCTCGGGGGGGACAGCTCAAGAGACCCAGTACTTC. Translating gives CASSSGGTAQETQYF. The variable domain in full, completed from reference TRBV5-1 and TRBJ2-5, reads KAGVTQTPRYLIKTRGQQVTLSCSPISGHRSVSWYQQTPGQGLQFLFEYFSETQRNKGNFPGRFSGRQFSNSRSEMNVSTLELGDSALYLCASSSGGTAQETQYFGPGTRLLVL.

V and J are TRBV7-9 and TRBJ2-7; no clear D. Trimming shortened V by 1 base and J by 7 bases, and 14 bases separated the two germline ends. From germline, CDR1 is SEHNR and CDR2 FQNEAQ (reference sequence). This CDR3 is built from 14 residues. The CDR3 reads CASSLGGHGEEQYF. The CDR3 coding sequence is TGTGCCAGCAGCTTAGGTGGGCACGGAGAGGAGCAGTACTTC.

The J gene is TRBJ2-7, the V gene TRBV2, with TRBD2 matching over 12 bases. Germline V lookup: CDR1 SNHLY, CDR2 FYNNEI. After removal of 4 bases from V and 2 bases from J, the junction contained 3 bases not matched to a gene. This CDR3 comprises 15 residues. The CDR3 reads CASSGRTSGTYEQYF. In DNA form, the CDR3 reads TGTGCCAGCAGTGGACGGACTAGCGGGACCTACGAGCAGTACTTC. Filled out from reference TRBV2 and TRBJ2-7, the complete variable domain reads EPEVTQTPSHQVTQMGQEVILRCVPISNHLYFYWYRQILGQKVEFLVSFYNNEISEKSEIFDDQFSVERPDGSNFTLKIRSTKLEDSAMYFCASSGRTSGTYEQYFGPGTRLTVT.

The chain has TRBV7-9 and TRBJ2-6; 9 bases agree with TRBD1. J lost 2 bases, V lost 2 bases, and 4 bases had no gene match. This CDR3 comprises 17 residues. Germline V gives CDR1 SEHNR, CDR2 FQNEAQ (reference sequence). The CDR3 region has the DNA TGTGCCAGCAGCTTAACTACAGGGGGCGCTGGGGCCAACGTCCTGACTTTC. Its translation: CASSLTTGGAGANVLTF.

V usage is TRBV30 and J usage is TRBJ2-5; D ambiguous. Between the trimmed V and J ends, which lost 8 bases and 5 bases, there was a span of 12 bases. Germline V gene data show CDR1 as GTSNPN and CDR2 as SVGIG (reference sequence). This CDR3 comprises 11 residues. The CDR3 spells CAGSFLETQYF. The CDR3 DNA follows: TGTGCCGGATCTTTCCTGGAGACCCAGTACTTC. The full variable domain, in which reference TRBV30 and TRBJ2-5 provide the parts outside the CDR3, is SQTIHQWPATLVQPVGSPLSLECTVEGTSNPNLYWYRQAAGRGLQLLFYSVGIGQISSEVPQNLSASRPQDRQFILSSKKLLLSDSGFYLCAGSFLETQYFGPGTRLLVL.

CDR3 DNA sequence: TGTGCCAGCAGCTTAGATACGGAAGCGGGAGCGCGTAAGACCCAGTACTTC. It yields the protein CASSLDTEAGARKTQYF. The V gene is TRBV11-2, the J gene TRBJ2-5; 8 nucleotides line up with TRBD2. The CDR3 spans 17 residues. Germline trimming cut 0 bases from V and 6 bases from J; bases unmatched to any gene: 12. The germline gives CDR1 SGHAT, CDR2 FQNNGV.

The chain couples TRBV28 to TRBJ2-5; possibly TRBD2 for D (6 bases). The V and J ends lost 3 bases and 4 bases respectively, with 15 bases between them. The CDR3 is 15 residues long. CDR1 and CDR2 from the germline V gene are MDHEN and SYDVKM. CDR3 DNA: TGTGCCAGCAGTTTGGCCGTACCCGGGGGAGAGACCCAGTACTTC. Protein: CASSLAVPGGETQYF.

This clone was seen a handful of times. The chain employs TRBV6-1 and TRBJ1-6, with D possibly being TRBD1 (6 bases). Between the trimmed V and J ends, which lost 5 bases and 5 bases, there was a span of 19 bases. The CDR3 consists of 17 residues. Germline V lookup: CDR1 MNHNS, CDR2 SASEGT. CDR3 loop: CASSQGRGAGNNSPLHF. Written as DNA, the CDR3 is TGTGCCAGCAGTCAAGGCCGGGGGGCCGGCAATAATTCACCCCTCCACTTT.

V is TRBV14 and J is TRBJ2-7; the D gene is possibly TRBD2 (6 bases). The CDR3 spans 15 residues. Germline assignment: CDR1 SGHDN and CDR2 FVKESK. Trimming removed 1 base at V and 2 bases at J, with 12 bases between. The CDR3 sequence is CASSQAFGGTYEQYF. The CDR3 DNA follows: TGTGCCAGCAGCCAAGCCTTTGGGGGGACCTACGAGCAGTACTTC. The full variable domain, rest sourced from reference TRBV14 and TRBJ2-7, is EAGVTQFPSHSVIEKGQTVTLRCDPISGHDNLYWYRRVMGKEIKFLLHFVKESKQDESGMPNNRFLAERTGGTYSTLKVQPAELEDSGVYFCASSQAFGGTYEQYFGPGTRLTVT.